The clone carrying this T cell receptor (beta chain) came up a few times. The sample contains more than one DNA sequence encoding this CDR3. This record comes from a study of blood T cell repertoires in COVID-19. The overall study: PBMCs, B-cell-depleted T cells, or T cells provided the cDNA or gDNA that made up the material.

The assay was immunoSEQ multiplex PCR, and TCRdb's table has in-frame clones only and misses some. This sample has about 260,000 clones; around 89% occur once, and the top ten carry 3.7%. The CDR3 length is 14 residues. CDR1 and CDR2 from the germline V gene are SGHRS and YFSETQ. Trimming shortened V by 0 bases and J by 1 base, and 7 bases separated the two germline ends. The clonotype originates from a woman aged 35 to 49 with acute or convalescent COVID-19. The specimen was peripheral blood. The gene calls are TRBV5-1 and TRBJ1-1; D unresolved. This chain's CDR3 is CASSLAPGNTEAFF. Written as DNA, the CDR3 is TGCGCCAGCAGCTTGGCCCCGGGGAACACTGAAGCTTTCTTT.